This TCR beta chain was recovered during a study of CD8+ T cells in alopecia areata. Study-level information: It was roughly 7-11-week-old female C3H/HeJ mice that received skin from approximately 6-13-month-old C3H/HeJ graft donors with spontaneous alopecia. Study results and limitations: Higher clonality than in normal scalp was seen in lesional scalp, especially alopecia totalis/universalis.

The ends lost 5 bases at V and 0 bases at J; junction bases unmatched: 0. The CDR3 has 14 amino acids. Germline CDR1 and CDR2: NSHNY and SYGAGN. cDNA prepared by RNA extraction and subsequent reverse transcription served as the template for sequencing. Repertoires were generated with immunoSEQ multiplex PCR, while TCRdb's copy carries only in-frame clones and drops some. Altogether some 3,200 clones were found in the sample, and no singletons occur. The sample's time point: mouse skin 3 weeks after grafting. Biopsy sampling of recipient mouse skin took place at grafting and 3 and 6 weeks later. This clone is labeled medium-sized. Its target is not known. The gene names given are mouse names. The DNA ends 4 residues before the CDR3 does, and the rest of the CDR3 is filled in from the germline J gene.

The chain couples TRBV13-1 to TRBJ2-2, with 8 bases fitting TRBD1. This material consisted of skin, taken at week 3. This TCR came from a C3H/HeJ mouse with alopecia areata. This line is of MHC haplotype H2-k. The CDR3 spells CASRGQANTGQLYF. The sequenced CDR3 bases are TGTGCCAGCAGGGGACAGGCAAACACCGGG.